The T cell receptor beta chain under discussion was sequenced for a study of cytomegalovirus exposure and HLA in healthy donors. General study findings and limits: With high specificity and sensitivity, the classifier reportedly diagnosed cytomegalovirus status. Per a later analysis, HLA-associated TCR beta chains showed more clonal expansion than other, equally common TCR beta chains. For TCR beta chains, V- and J-gene trimming was later linked to a missense DCLRE1C variant. For most TCR beta V segments, an earlier analysis put the productive rate at about 90% or about 30% of the time.

V dropped 2 bases and J dropped 7; count of bases not matched to a gene: 3. Germline V gene lookup returns CDR1 MDHEN and CDR2 SYDVKM. The CDR3 is 14 amino acids. It was with 60 Vbeta and 13 Jbeta primers that the PCR ran. The repertoire was sequenced with immunoSEQ multiplex PCR; TCRdb's copy has only in-frame clones and lacks some. The data show roughly 110,000 clones, around three quarters seen once. The table lists this clone with a few counts. The antigen is undetermined. The specimen was PBMCs. This clonotype was sampled from a boy aged 5-17 years in good health and CMV-seronegative. The chain employs TRBV28 and TRBJ2-1, with 9 bases lining up with TRBD2. This CDR3 is CASSLAGGQNEQFF. CDR3 DNA: TGTGCCAGCAGTTTAGCGGGGGGGCAAAATGAGCAGTTCTTC.